Listed below are T cell receptor beta chains from one sample, sequenced in a study of early T cells in non-severe SARS-CoV-2 infection. TCRdb reprocessed the 5' RACE reads via MiXCR and lists one record per CDR3 protein. The table has over 80,000 distinct CDR3 sequences, about 12% seen once. The sample was whole blood, taken at baseline. The source of these receptors is an adult who was a healthcare worker with PCR-confirmed SARS-CoV-2 infection or an uninfected control (not recorded which). Both conserved end residues are part of each CDR3. A D gene is named only where the DNA matches it firmly. Rows give clone size only sometimes, using once, few, many, or a class for an expanded clone.

abundance	j_gene	d_gene	v_gene	CDR3aa	CDR3nt
many	TRBJ2-3	-	TRBV21-1	CASRGGTSGGKTDTQYF	TGTGCCAGCCGCGGTGGGACTAGCGGGGGTAAAACAGATACGCAGTATTTT
many	TRBJ1-1	-	TRBV6-5	CASKTVASDTEAFF	TGTGCCAGCAAGACGGTAGCGAGTGACACTGAAGCTTTCTTT
-	TRBJ2-1	-	TRBV12-3/TRBV12-4	CASRGPGVVGQFF	TGTGCCAGCAGGGGTCCCGGGGTAGTTGGGCAGTTCTTC
many	TRBJ1-1	-	TRBV27	CASSFKGGEAFF	TGTGCCAGCAGTTTCAAGGGTGGCGAAGCTTTCTTT
few	TRBJ2-7	-	TRBV5-6	CASSPGSPLVVSF	TGTGCCAGCAGCCCCGGATCCCCTTTGGTGGTTTCCTTC
once	TRBJ2-2	-	TRBV5-6	CASSFRTLTQYTGELFF	TGTGCCAGCAGTTTTCGGACCCTTACACAATACACCGGGGAGCTGTTTTTT
few	TRBJ1-4	-	TRBV27	CASSLVYNEKLFF	TGTGCCAGCAGTTTAGTGTATAATGAAAAACTGTTTTTT
-	TRBJ2-7	TRBD2	TRBV15	CATSEGLAGSYEQYF	TGTGCCACCAGCGAGGGACTAGCGGGCTCCTACGAGCAGTACTTC
few	TRBJ2-5	-	TRBV6-6	CATSRAETQYF	TGTGCCACCAGTCGGGCCGAGACCCAGTACTTC
-	TRBJ2-1	TRBD1	TRBV5-4	CASSLNPTGTGRAYNEQFF	TGTGCCAGCAGCTTAAACCCGACAGGGACGGGTCGTGCCTACAATGAGCAGTTCTTC